The clone carrying this T cell receptor (beta chain) was recorded a few times. Its antigen is undetermined. CDR3 length: 13 residues. V lost 1 base and J lost 1, with 5 bases in between. The V gene's germline CDR1 is SGHNT and CDR2 YYREEE (reference sequence). Specified treatment: approximately 10-day PBMC culture with coronavirus spike peptide pools or control peptides (ViraFEST assay). The ViraFEST method relied on peptide pools to expand antigen-specific T cells, followed by TCR sequencing. An Oncomine TCR Beta short-read assay was used to sequence the DNA from cultured CD4+ T cells. TCRdb itself ran the PCR reads through MiXCR, one entry per CDR3 protein. This table has 8,000 to 9,500 distinct CDR3 sequences, roughly two thirds appearing once. The sample belongs to a study of vaccination and CD4 T cells after COVID-19. In the study overall: Collection of post-vaccine samples followed dose two by a median roughly 72 days, spanning a range of 14 to 241. Whole-study findings and limits: Post-vaccination, and not before, a median roughly 86% of reactive clones appeared in convalescent patients. Sampling was limited to relatively few convalescent patients, with no early post-infection timepoints studied.

This receptor was taken from a human donor who had recovered from COVID-19. The chain links TRBV5-4 to TRBJ1-2, with unresolved D. Sample: CD4+ T cells from blood, cultured in vitro. CDR3 DNA sequence: TGTGCCAGCAGCTTGAGGGTTAACTATGGCTACACCTTC. Encoded protein: CASSLRVNYGYTF. Using reference TRBV5-4 and TRBJ1-2 for the parts outside the CDR3, the full variable domain is ETGVTQSPTHLIKTRGQQVTLRCSSQSGHNTVSWYQQALGQGPQFIFQYYREEENGRGNFPPRFSGLQFPNYSSELNVNALELDDSALYLCASSLRVNYGYTFGSGTRLTVV.